These 16 T cell receptor beta chains came from one sample sequenced in a study of T cell responses to AZD1222 COVID-19 vaccine. Measured with immunoSEQ multiplex PCR; TCRdb has only the in-frame clones, and not every one. The top ten clones hold roughly 2.3% of a sample with 95,000 to 150,000 clones, 80% to 90% of them seen once. The sequencing here drew on peripheral blood, taken on day 0 of AZD1222 vaccination. The receptors originated from an adult in good health.

This clone was picked up one time. This chain uses TRBV28 with TRBJ1-1, with D perhaps TRBD1 (5 bases). Germline values: CDR1 MDHEN, CDR2 SYDVKM. This CDR3 contains 14 residues. The V end lost 2 bases, the J end lost 3 bases, and 10 bases lay between the germline ends. The CDR3 protein is CASSLSGGYTEAFF. CDR3 coding DNA: TGTGCCAGCAGTTTAAGTGGGGGATACACTGAAGCTTTCTTT.

The DNA for the CDR3 is TGCGCCAGCAGCCGGACTAGCGGGACATCCTACGAGCAGTACTTC. It is translated as CASSRTSGTSYEQYF. This chain joins TRBV4-1 and TRBJ2-7, with 12 nucleotides matching TRBD2. CDR1 and CDR2 from the germline V gene are MGHRA and YSYEKL. The CDR3 is made up of 15 amino acids. V shed 4 bases, J shed 1 base, and the junction held 2 bases outside the gene matches.

This clone was detected once. The CDR3 sequence is CASSEAGSNTEAFF. The DNA for the CDR3 is TGCGCCAGCAGTGAAGCAGGGTCGAACACTGAAGCTTTCTTT. The chain combines TRBV10-1 with TRBJ1-1, with D possibly TRBD1 on 5 matching bases. Trimming cost V 3 bases and J 1 base, with 9 bases left between them. The CDR3 sequence is 14 residues long. Germline V gene lookup returns CDR1 WNHNN and CDR2 SYGVQD (reference sequence).

The rearrangement links TRBV19 to TRBJ1-1, with a weak D call TRBD1 (6 bases). Germline assignment: CDR1 LNHDA and CDR2 SQIVND (reference sequence). V lost 3 bases and J lost 5, with 13 bases in between. The CDR3 runs 14 residues. The CDR3 protein is CASSIRGPETEAFF. For the CDR3, the DNA is TGTGCCAGTAGTATTCGGGGGCCGGAGACTGAAGCTTTCTTT.

This chain connects TRBV7-2 to TRBJ2-3; 7 nucleotides agree with TRBD2. Germline CDR1 and CDR2: SGHTA and FQGNSA. The CDR3 runs 16 residues. Trimming removed 7 bases from V and 1 base from J; junction bases left unmatched: 11. CDR3 protein: CASTFRAGAGTDTQYF. CDR3 coding DNA: TGTGCCAGCACCTTTAGGGCGGGAGCAGGCACAGATACGCAGTATTTT.

V and J are TRBV5-4 and TRBJ1-1; possible D gene TRBD1, 5 bases. The CDR3 consists of 14 residues. V was pared by 0 bases and J by 3 bases, with 9 bases between. Germline CDR1 and CDR2: SGHNT and YYREEE (reference sequence). The CDR3 DNA reads TGTGCCAGCAGCTTGGGGGGGACTGACACTGAAGCTTTCTTT. It is translated as CASSLGGTDTEAFF.

The chain links TRBV7-6 to TRBJ2-7, with D possibly TRBD2 on 6 matching bases. This CDR3 has 16 residues. V dropped 4 bases and J dropped 6 bases, with 22 bases sitting between them. Germline CDR1 SGHVS, CDR2 FNYEAQ. CDR3: CASSSPPPGRLSEQYF. The CDR3 bases are TGTGCCAGCAGCTCTCCACCCCCAGGGAGGCTTAGCGAGCAGTACTTC.

This clone was picked up one time. The V call is TRBV2, the J call TRBJ1-1, with 10 nucleotides matching TRBD1. Germline assignment: CDR1 SNHLY and CDR2 FYNNEI. The CDR3 totals 17 residues. V dropped 6 bases and J dropped 0; count of bases not matched to a gene: 10. For the CDR3, the DNA is TGTGCCAGCAGGGGGAGACAGGGGGCACCCATGAACACTGAAGCTTTCTTT. Translating it yields CASRGRQGAPMNTEAFF. The whole variable domain, remainder taken from reference TRBV2 and TRBJ1-1, is EPEVTQTPSHQVTQMGQEVILRCVPISNHLYFYWYRQILGQKVEFLVSFYNNEISEKSEIFDDQFSVERPDGSNFTLKIRSTKLEDSAMYFCASRGRQGAPMNTEAFFGQGTRLTVV.

The chain carries TRBV30 and TRBJ1-2; D is uncertain. From germline, CDR1 is GTSNPN and CDR2 SVGIG (reference sequence). Trimming took off 2 bases at V and 5 bases at J, with 12 bases between the two ends. This CDR3 is built from 13 residues. The CDR3 reads CAWSRGSGYGYTF. DNA of the CDR3: TGTGCCTGGAGTCGAGGAAGTGGGTATGGCTACACCTTC.

The CDR3 DNA follows: TGTGCCAGTAGCCGCCGTCGCGCAGGTTCCTACGAGCAGTACTTC. It codes for CASSRRRAGSYEQYF. The rearrangement joins TRBV19 to TRBJ2-7; D gene ambiguous. The CDR3 extends over 15 amino acids. CDR1 and CDR2 from the germline V gene are LNHDA and SQIVND (reference sequence). Trimming took 6 bases from V and 1 from J, leaving 16 bases between them.

This rearrangement joins TRBV19 to TRBJ2-3, with unresolved D. CDR3 length equals 14 residues. Germline CDR1 is LNHDA and CDR2 is SQIVND (reference sequence). The V gene lost 4 bases and the J gene lost 2 bases, with 10 bases spanning the gap. CDR3 loop: CASSTPPLTDTQYF. CDR3 nucleotide sequence: TGTGCCAGTAGTACTCCCCCACTCACAGATACGCAGTATTTT.

The chain joins TRBV7-6 to TRBJ2-7; D is possibly TRBD2 (5 bases). CDR3 size: 13 residues. Trimming stripped 0 bases from V and 3 bases from J, with 6 bases between. Germline V gene data show CDR1 as SGHVS and CDR2 as FNYEAQ. For the CDR3, the DNA is TGTGCCAGCAGCTTAGCGGAGGACTACGAGCAGTACTTC. Its translation: CASSLAEDYEQYF.

The V and J genes are TRBV25-1 and TRBJ2-1, with D maybe TRBD2 (5 bases). V was shortened by 1 base and J by 1 base, with 11 bases between the two germline ends. Germline-derived CDR1 and CDR2 are MGHDK and SYGVNS. The CDR3 totals 16 residues. CDR3 sequence: CASSEFGAVSYNEQFF. The CDR3 DNA reads as TGTGCCAGCAGTGAATTCGGAGCGGTTTCCTACAATGAGCAGTTCTTC. Supplemented by reference TRBV25-1 and TRBJ2-1, the full variable domain reads EADIYQTPRYLVIGTGKKITLECSQTMGHDKMYWYQQDPGMELHLIHYSYGVNSTEKGDLSSESTVSRIRTEHFPLTLESARPSHTSQYLCASSEFGAVSYNEQFFGPGTRLTVL.

The chain couples TRBV24-1 to TRBJ2-2; a possible D gene is TRBD1 (5 bases). The CDR3 totals 15 residues. Germline values: CDR1 KGHDR, CDR2 SFDVKD. The V and J ends lost 0 bases and 4 bases respectively, with 8 bases between them. The CDR3 loop is CATSDLRQGTGELFF. The CDR3 coding sequence is TGTGCCACCAGTGATTTGCGGCAGGGCACCGGGGAGCTGTTTTTT.

The V call is TRBV24-1, the J call TRBJ1-5; D unclear. The V gene's germline CDR1 is KGHDR and CDR2 SFDVKD. The CDR3 runs 15 residues. Trimming removed 3 bases from V and 2 bases from J, with 10 bases in between. The CDR3 is CATSDPRSGNQPQHF. The CDR3 DNA sequence: TGTGCCACCAGTGATCCCCGATCGGGCAATCAGCCCCAGCATTTT.

This rearrangement joins TRBV18 to TRBJ2-5; 7 bases agree with TRBD1. This CDR3 has 14 amino acids. Germline-derived CDR1 and CDR2 are KGHSH and LQKENI. Unmatched junction bases numbered 3, after V lost 4 bases and J lost 1 base. The DNA of the CDR3 is TGTGCCAGCTCACGGGACAGAATCCAAGAGACCCAGTACTTC. It yields the protein CASSRDRIQETQYF.